This T cell receptor beta chain is from a study of T cells after yellow fever vaccination (dated by TCRdb to the late 2010s). About the study as a whole: The SMART-Seq v4 Ultra Low Input RNA kit was used to prepare libraries from fractions with low cell numbers. Blood was drawn at multiple timepoints before and after primary and secondary immunization, with bulk PBMC replicates and cell subsets isolated. Two healthy male donors made up the cohort, one aged 18 to 29 years and the other aged 30 to 40 years. To follow T-cell clones before and after both primary and booster YFV17D yellow fever vaccination, bulk TCR alpha and beta repertoires underwent longitudinal sequencing. Points the paper makes about the study in general: Because only a couple of donors were included in the study, the extent to which the findings can be generalized is limited. FACS-sorted repertoires could contain abundant contaminating clonotypes from the bulk population, so computational filtering was required. Compared with the primary T-cell response, the secondary T-cell response was faster but weaker, reaching its peak on day 5 rather than on day 15. After the booster, most of the clones that had expanded following primary vaccination were detected again (roughly 96% of CD4 and 88% of CD8), which suggests that memory was broadly maintained. A small share of clonotypes occurred in both CD4 and CD8 compartments, likely arising from convergent recombination.

Of note for this clonotype: The antigen this receptor binds is unknown. Base qualities are missing; no much larger clone stands one base away.

Trimming costs V 4 bases and J 5 bases, and their ends lie 10 bases apart. The germline V gene encodes CDR1 LNHDA and CDR2 SQIVND (reference sequence). The CDR3 goes from the cysteine to the phenylalanine over 13 residues. The retained sequence is limited to the CDR3, 39 bases, with the frame set at the first base. The intended sense of this specimen's treatment or condition label: live attenuated yellow fever vaccine strain. A standard Ficoll-Paque protocol was used to isolate PBMCs from peripheral blood. CD4 and CD8 T-cell fractions were isolated with Dynabeads CD4 and CD8 positive selection kits. RNA was extracted with TriZol from bulk PBMCs, CD4 and CD8 fractions, and dextramer-positive and dextramer-negative fractions. Reads for this sample came from an Illumina NovaSeq 6000. Synthesis of TCR cDNA relied on 5'RACE template switching, a step that introduced a universal primer site along with unique molecular identifiers. Priming of cDNA synthesis was performed from both the TCR alpha and TCR beta constant segments. Libraries were amplified in two PCR steps, with sample barcodes and sequencing adapters added in the second step. Libraries were sequenced on Illumina HiSeq 2500 (2x100 bp) or NovaSeq (2x150 bp). The authors' analysis ran thus. Demultiplexing of reads and collapsing into UMI consensus sequences were performed with MIGEC, and V(D)J alignment was carried out with MiXCR. Using edgeR on replicate PBMC samples, clonotypes were called vaccine-responding if FDR was below 0.01 and the log2 fold change was above 5 up to day 15. Each bulk clonotype received a CD4 or CD8 identity based on whether the sequenced CD4 or CD8 repertoire contained that clonotype at higher abundance. The public reads were run again by TCRdb, first through fastp at Q25 and then through MiXCR, and only productive beta chains were kept. Each CDR3 protein gets just one entry, which takes the most common genes and DNA from the rows behind it. TCRdb, not the authors, supplied the V and J calls. For this sample there are 150,000 to 200,000 distinct CDR3 sequences; about 11% appear just once. The ten largest make up roughly a third of the sample.

This sample comprised CD8+ T cells sorted from PBMCs, obtained 15 days after the yellow fever booster vaccination. Recombination joined TRBV19 with TRBJ2-3, and the D gene may be TRBD1, 5 bases matching. This receptor was identified in a man aged 18 to 29 who received the YFV17D yellow fever vaccine. The DNA sequence is given as TGTGCCAGTAGTAAACCTAGGGGAGATACGCAGTATTTT. The encoded protein is CASSKPRGDTQYF.